The clone carrying this T cell receptor (beta chain) was observed a handful of times. The sample is drawn from a study of blood T cell repertoires in COVID-19. Study summary: The United States, Italy and Spain supplied acute and convalescent COVID-19 samples. From T cells, B-cell-depleted T cells, or PBMCs came the material, which was cDNA or gDNA.

Trimming removed 4 bases at V and 6 bases at J, with 13 bases between. Germline CDR1 reads MGHRA; CDR2 reads YSYEKL. The length of the CDR3 is 13 residues. In the original workflow: Estimated nucleated cell counts came from reference gene primer amplification. Produced via immunoSEQ multiplex PCR; TCRdb's table is partial and in-frame only. V, J and clone size are those of that table, while D and trimming were read from the DNA. This table holds tens of thousands of clones, about 90% found once. The TCR sequence derives from a woman aged 45 to 65 with active or convalescent COVID-19. V usage is TRBV4-1 and J usage is TRBJ2-7; D may be TRBD1 (6 bases). The specimen was peripheral blood. CDR3 region: CASSPGEGREQYF. CDR3 nucleotide sequence: TGCGCCAGCAGCCCAGGGGAAGGGCGCGAGCAGTACTTC.